A selection of T cell receptor beta chains follows, all from one sample in a study of cytotoxic CD8 clonotypes in ibrutinib-treated CLL. Libraries were prepared by immunoSEQ multiplex PCR; TCRdb keeps only in-frame clonotypes and omits some of them. The repertoire holds tens of thousands of clones, with approximately 48% as singletons. The material was PBMCs, obtained before ibrutinib treatment. These receptors originate from a human donor with chronic lymphocytic leukemia. Each CDR3 is given with its conserved first and last residue. A D gene is named only where the DNA matches it firmly. For some rows the clone size is stated as once, few or many, or as a class when expanded; others skip it.

V: TRBV7-8
D: NA
J: TRBJ2-1
size: NA
DNA: TGTGCCAGCAGCTTAGCAGCTAGTCGCTCCTACAATGAGCAGTTCTTC
CDR3: CASSLAASRSYNEQFF

V: TRBV19
D: NA
J: TRBJ1-5
size: NA
DNA: TGTGCCAGTAGAAGCACCCTCGACAGTTATAGCAATCAGCCCCAGCATTTT
CDR3: CASRSTLDSYSNQPQHF

V: TRBV25-1
D: NA
J: TRBJ2-7
size: once
DNA: TGTGCCAGCAGTGGGAGGACCGCAGGTCTGGCGCAGTACTTC
CDR3: CASSGRTAGLAQYF

V: TRBV4-2
D: NA
J: TRBJ1-5
size: NA
DNA: TGTGCCAGCAGGAATACAGACTCCGCAGATCAGCCCCAGCATTTT
CDR3: CASRNTDSADQPQHF

V: TRBV27
D: TRBD1
J: TRBJ2-1
size: few
DNA: TGTGCCAGCCAGCAACAGGGGTGGTGGGATGAGCAGTTCTTC
CDR3: CASQQQGWWDEQFF

V: TRBV19
D: TRBD1
J: TRBJ1-2
size: few
DNA: TGTGCCAGTAGTAAAGGACAGGGGGGTCGTAATGGCTACACCTTC
CDR3: CASSKGQGGRNGYTF

V: TRBV19
D: NA
J: TRBJ1-6
size: NA
DNA: TGTGCCAGTAGTATGGCCCACGCGGTTAGGGGTGGTTCACCCCTCCACTTT
CDR3: CASSMAHAVRGGSPLHF

V: TRBV28
D: NA
J: TRBJ2-7
size: NA
DNA: TGTGCCAGCAGTTTATCCTCGGGGACGGCCAGCTTC
CDR3: CASSLSSGTASF

V: TRBV18
D: TRBD1
J: TRBJ1-1
size: NA
DNA: TGTGCCAGCTCACCGGACAGGGGCACTGAAGCTTTCTTT
CDR3: CASSPDRGTEAFF

V: TRBV28
D: NA
J: TRBJ2-5
size: NA
DNA: TGTGCCAGCAGCCGCTGGGAGACCCAGTACTTC
CDR3: CASSRWETQYF

V: TRBV7-2
D: NA
J: TRBJ2-1
size: NA
DNA: TGTGCCAGCAGCTTAAGGCAGGGGGGGCAGTTCTTC
CDR3: CASSLRQGGQFF

V: TRBV6-5
D: NA
J: TRBJ2-7
size: NA
DNA: TGTGCCACCACCCTCTCCTACGAGCAGTACTTC
CDR3: CATTLSYEQYF

V: TRBV28
D: TRBD1
J: TRBJ1-5
size: once
DNA: TGTGCCAGCAGTTTATTGGGACAGGTGGGCAATCAGCCCCAGCATTTT
CDR3: CASSLLGQVGNQPQHF

V: TRBV7-9
D: NA
J: TRBJ2-5
size: NA
DNA: TGTGCCAGCAGCTTTGCAGGGTCGGGGGTGGAGACCCAGTACTTC
CDR3: CASSFAGSGVETQYF

V: TRBV7-9
D: TRBD1
J: TRBJ2-6
size: once
DNA: TGTGCCAGCAGCTTAACAGGGGGGATCTCTGGGGCCAACGTCCTGACTTTC
CDR3: CASSLTGGISGANVLTF

V: TRBV5-4
D: NA
J: TRBJ1-3
size: few
DNA: TGTGCCAGCAGCAAAATAGACAGACACTCTGGAAACACCATATATTTT
CDR3: CASSKIDRHSGNTIYF

V: TRBV27
D: TRBD1
J: TRBJ2-3
size: few
DNA: TGTGCCAGCAGCACAAACAGGGGGATTCGAAGGACAGATACGCAGTATTTT
CDR3: CASSTNRGIRRTDTQYF

V: TRBV15
D: NA
J: TRBJ2-4
size: NA
DNA: TGTGCCACCAATGAAGGACAGTTAGCCAAAAACATTCAGTACTTC
CDR3: CATNEGQLAKNIQYF

V: TRBV9
D: NA
J: TRBJ2-2
size: few
DNA: TGTGCCAGCAGCGTAGATTTGGGGTTCGGGGATTGGGCGTACACCGGGGAGCTGTTTTTT
CDR3: CASSVDLGFGDWAYTGELFF

V: TRBV11-3
D: TRBD1
J: TRBJ2-2
size: NA
DNA: TGTGCCAGCAGCCGGGACAGGGTCACCGGGGAGCTGTTTTTT
CDR3: CASSRDRVTGELFF

V: TRBV9
D: NA
J: TRBJ2-2
size: few
DNA: TGTGCCAGCAGCGGAACGAGAGTTGGACATCGCGACGGGGAGCTGTTTTTT
CDR3: CASSGTRVGHRDGELFF

V: TRBV5-4
D: NA
J: TRBJ2-5
size: NA
DNA: TGTGCCAGCAGCCCGAGCCCGGGAGACCGCCTTTTGTTCAAAGAGACCCAGTACTTC
CDR3: CASSPSPGDRLLFKETQYF

V: TRBV19
D: NA
J: TRBJ1-5
size: few
DNA: TGTGAGGAGGGAAGCAATCAGCCCCAGCATTTT
CDR3: CEEGSNQPQHF

V: TRBV5-1
D: NA
J: TRBJ2-2
size: NA
DNA: TGCGCCAGCAGCCCGCAGGGGAACACCGGGGAGCTGTTTTTT
CDR3: CASSPQGNTGELFF

V: TRBV5-1
D: TRBD1
J: TRBJ1-6
size: NA
DNA: TGCGCCAGCAGCCCGAGTGGTCCGGACAGGGACAGCCCACCCCTCCACTTT
CDR3: CASSPSGPDRDSPPLHF

V: TRBV7-9
D: TRBD2
J: TRBJ2-1
size: few
DNA: TGTGCCAGCAGCGACGGACTAGCGATAACAAACAATTACAATGAGCAGTTCTTC
CDR3: CASSDGLAITNNYNEQFF

V: TRBV9
D: NA
J: TRBJ1-1
size: NA
DNA: TGTGCCAGCAGCGTCGTTGATGCTGAAGCTTTCTTT
CDR3: CASSVVDAEAFF

V: TRBV15
D: NA
J: TRBJ1-3
size: NA
DNA: TGTGCCACCAGCAGAGATGGGGGAAACTCTGGAAACACCATATATTTT
CDR3: CATSRDGGNSGNTIYF

V: TRBV7-2
D: NA
J: TRBJ2-5
size: NA
DNA: TGTGCCAGCAGCCCCACCCGAGACATTATAGAGACCCAGTACTTC
CDR3: CASSPTRDIIETQYF

V: TRBV9
D: NA
J: TRBJ1-5
size: NA
DNA: TGTGCCAGCAGCGTAGAGGAGGACTCGGCCCAGCATTTT
CDR3: CASSVEEDSAQHF

V: TRBV2
D: NA
J: TRBJ2-7
size: NA
DNA: TGTGCCAGCAGTAACGGAGGCGAGCAGTACTTC
CDR3: CASSNGGEQYF

V: TRBV29-1
D: NA
J: TRBJ1-2
size: NA
DNA: TGCAGCGCGGCACTACAGTCAGGTGCCTATGGCTACACCTTC
CDR3: CSAALQSGAYGYTF

V: TRBV7-9
D: NA
J: TRBJ2-7
size: NA
DNA: TGTGCCAGCAGCCCCAGGGGAAGAGACGAGCAGTACTTC
CDR3: CASSPRGRDEQYF

V: TRBV6-5
D: NA
J: TRBJ1-4
size: NA
DNA: TGTGCCAGCAGCCTCGACGGGTTTCGGAAAAAACTGTTTTTT
CDR3: CASSLDGFRKKLFF

V: TRBV6-6
D: NA
J: TRBJ2-5
size: NA
DNA: TGTGCCAGCAGTTACGGTAGGGAGGAGACCCAGTACTTC
CDR3: CASSYGREETQYF

V: TRBV6-6
D: NA
J: TRBJ1-2
size: NA
DNA: TGTGCCACTGACACGGCGAACTATGGCTACACCTTC
CDR3: CATDTANYGYTF

V: TRBV5-1
D: NA
J: TRBJ2-7
size: few
DNA: TGCGCCAGCAGCTTAGAGCCAGGAAGCTCCTACGAGCAGTACTTC
CDR3: CASSLEPGSSYEQYF

V: TRBV28
D: TRBD1
J: TRBJ2-7
size: NA
DNA: TGTGCCAGCAGTTTATCTACCGGGACAGGGGTCCACGAGCAGTACTTC
CDR3: CASSLSTGTGVHEQYF

V: TRBV7-9
D: TRBD1
J: TRBJ1-4
size: few
DNA: TGTGCCAGCAGCACGGACAGGGATTCAGAAAAAAAACTGTTTTTT
CDR3: CASSTDRDSEKKLFF

V: TRBV7-2
D: NA
J: TRBJ2-1
size: NA
DNA: TGTGCCAGCAGCTATGACAGATACAATGAGCAGTTCTTC
CDR3: CASSYDRYNEQFF

V: TRBV11-2
D: NA
J: TRBJ2-7
size: NA
DNA: TGTGCCAGCAGCTTAGCCCCTAGCGCTTACGAGCAGTACTTC
CDR3: CASSLAPSAYEQYF

V: TRBV5-4
D: NA
J: TRBJ2-1
size: NA
DNA: TGTGCCAGCAGCTTGGATTTTACAGTTCACTACAATGAGCAGTTCTTC
CDR3: CASSLDFTVHYNEQFF

V: TRBV11-3
D: NA
J: TRBJ2-5
size: NA
DNA: TGTGCCAGCAGCCCGGGGACGGGCCTAAAAAACTACCGAGAGACCCAGTACTTC
CDR3: CASSPGTGLKNYRETQYF

V: TRBV27
D: NA
J: TRBJ1-6
size: NA
DNA: TGTGCCAGCAGTTCCTCCTATAATTCACCCCTCCACTTT
CDR3: CASSSSYNSPLHF

V: TRBV27
D: NA
J: TRBJ2-7
size: NA
DNA: TGTGCCAGCAGTTTAAATGTTGCGGCAGTTGGCGAGCAGTACTTC
CDR3: CASSLNVAAVGEQYF

V: TRBV11-3
D: NA
J: TRBJ1-5
size: few
DNA: TGTGCCAGCAGCCAATATCAGCCCCAGCATTTT
CDR3: CASSQYQPQHF